The clone carrying this T cell receptor (beta chain) was found many times. The CDR3 is 12 amino acids. V lost 5 bases and J lost 9, with 15 bases in between. The germline CDR1 and CDR2 sequences are SGHRS and YFSETQ. These data are taken from a study of T cells after yellow fever vaccination. MiXCR was run by TCRdb on the 5' RACE reads, yielding one entry per CDR3 protein. Of roughly 150,000 distinct CDR3 sequences in the sample, under 7% are singletons; the top ten hold approximately 0.67%. This receptor was identified in a man aged 30 to 39 who received the YFV17D yellow fever vaccine. The rearrangement uses TRBV5-1 and TRBJ2-7; the D is unclear. The sample consisted of CD4+ T cells sorted from PBMCs, taken 10 days after the yellow fever booster vaccination. CDR3 sequence (DNA): TGCGCCAGCAGGCCAAACGAAGTCGGGCAGTACTTC. This gives the protein CASRPNEVGQYF.